This paragraph reports one T cell receptor beta chain. This entry comes from a study of regulatory T cells in long-lasting Graves disease. Time point reported: newly diagnosed GD, antithyroid drugs for less than 3 months. Isolated PBMC RNA provided the starting material for the TCR library. In building TCR beta libraries, iRepertoire HTBI primers were used together with Arm-PCR of CDR3 regions. TCRdb ran MiXCR on the multiplex PCR reads and lists one entry per CDR3 protein. The sample has roughly 530,000 distinct CDR3 sequences; 16% are singletons. The sample was also reused in another study, on T cells in Graves' hyperthyroidism and ophthalmopathy. That source adds: A 13 V-J model separated ophthalmopathy from stable hyperthyroidism.

This sample comprised peripheral blood mononuclear cells (PBMCs), obtained at new diagnosis, from a patient treated with antithyroid drugs. The receptor was isolated from a woman aged 40-60 years with Graves disease.

CDR3 sequence reads: CAIGAGNTEAFF. The CDR3 coding sequence is TGTGCCATCGGAGCCGGGAACACTGAAGCTTTCTTT. V and J are TRBV10-3 and TRBJ1-1, with no clear D. This CDR3 region has 12 residues. Germline lookup yields CDR1 ENHRY and CDR2 SYGVKD. The V end was cut by 8 bases, the J end by 1 base, with 8 bases between.